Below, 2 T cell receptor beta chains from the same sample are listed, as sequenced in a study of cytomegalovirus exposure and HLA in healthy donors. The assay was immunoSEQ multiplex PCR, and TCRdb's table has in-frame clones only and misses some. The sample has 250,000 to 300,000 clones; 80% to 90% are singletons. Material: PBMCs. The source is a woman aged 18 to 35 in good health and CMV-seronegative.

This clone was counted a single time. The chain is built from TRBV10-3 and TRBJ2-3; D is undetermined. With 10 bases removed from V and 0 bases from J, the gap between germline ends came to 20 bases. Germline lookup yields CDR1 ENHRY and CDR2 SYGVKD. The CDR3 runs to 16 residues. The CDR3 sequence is CATRRIDQSSTDTQYF. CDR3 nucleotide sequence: TGTGCCACCCGGAGAATAGACCAATCTAGCACAGATACGCAGTATTTT.

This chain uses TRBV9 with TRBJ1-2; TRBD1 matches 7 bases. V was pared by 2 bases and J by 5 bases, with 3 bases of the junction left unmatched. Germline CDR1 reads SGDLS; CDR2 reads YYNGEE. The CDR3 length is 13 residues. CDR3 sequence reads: CASSVSGGYGYTF. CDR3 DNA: TGTGCCAGCAGCGTGTCAGGGGGATATGGCTACACCTTC.